The next 15 T cell receptor beta chains were all read from a single sample in a study of Graves' ophthalmopathy and Graves' hyperthyroidism. Investigators amplified TCR beta CDR3 regions from RNA transcripts. The library came from an HTBI-primed first-round RT-PCR and a second-round multiplex PCR. MiXCR, applied by TCRdb to the multiplex PCR reads, yields one record per CDR3 protein. Of about 390,000 distinct CDR3 sequences in the sample, 15% were seen once. The sample comprised peripheral blood. The receptors derive from a woman between 18 and 29 years old with stable Graves' hyperthyroidism.

Many counts were recorded for this clonotype. V usage is TRBV12-5 and J usage is TRBJ1-1, with unresolved D. The germline V gene has CDR1 LGHNT and CDR2 FRNRAP. The CDR3 length is 13 residues. V was pared by 8 bases and J by 5 bases, with 15 bases between. The CDR3 DNA is TGTGCTAGTAGGAAGGAGACTTGGACTGAAGCTTTCTTT. Amino acids: CASRKETWTEAFF.

This clonotype has ten or more counts. The chain recombines TRBV7-2 with TRBJ1-1, with a possible D match to TRBD1 (5 bases). The CDR3 extends over 14 amino acids. Germline V lookup: CDR1 SGHTA, CDR2 FQGNSA. Trimming shortened V by 0 bases and J by 6 bases, and 11 bases separated the two germline ends. CDR3 bases: TGTGCCAGCAGCTTAGCCGGGGGTCTGGCTGAAGCTTTCTTT. It translates to CASSLAGGLAEAFF.

The table lists this clonotype with many counts. The chain employs TRBV6-5 and TRBJ1-3, with TRBD1 matching over 8 bases. CDR3 length: 16 amino acids. Germline values: CDR1 MNHEY, CDR2 SVGAGI. Losses at the gene ends were 4 bases for V and 8 bases for J; bases not matched to a gene: 13. The CDR3 nucleotides read TGTGCCAGCAGTTCCCCACTCCGACAGGGGAGGGACACCATATATTTT. This translates into CASSSPLRQGRDTIYF.

This clonotype was seen at least ten times. The chain recombines TRBV5-1 with TRBJ1-1; D is perhaps TRBD1 (5 bases). Trimming left V 4 bases short and J 1 base short, with 14 bases between. Germline assignment: CDR1 SGHRS and CDR2 YFSETQ. This CDR3 region has 15 residues. CDR3 sequence (DNA): TGCGCCAGCAGCAAGGATGGCAGGGCGAACACTGAAGCTTTCTTT. Translating gives CASSKDGRANTEAFF. Full variable domain (remainder filled in from reference TRBV5-1 and TRBJ1-1): KAGVTQTPRYLIKTRGQQVTLSCSPISGHRSVSWYQQTPGQGLQFLFEYFSETQRNKGNFPGRFSGRQFSNSRSEMNVSTLELGDSALYLCASSKDGRANTEAFFGQGTRLTVV.

This clonotype occurred many times. V gene TRBV6-5 combines with J gene TRBJ2-7, with D hard to call. The CDR3 has 13 residues. V was cut by 2 bases and J by 1 base, with 6 bases left in between. The germline V gene encodes CDR1 MNHEY and CDR2 SVGAGI. This CDR3 is CASSYRDSYEQYF. In DNA, the CDR3 is TGTGCCAGCAGTTACAGAGATTCCTACGAGCAGTACTTC.

This clonotype was detected ten times or more. The chain combines TRBV5-6 with TRBJ1-1; TRBD1 agrees at 9 bases. The CDR3 contains 17 residues. Per the germline V gene, CDR1 is SGHDT and CDR2 is YYEEEE. Trimming cost V 4 bases and J 0 bases; bases outside gene matches: 10. The CDR3 sequence is CASSGPDRGYLNTEAFF. CDR3 DNA sequence: TGTGCCAGCAGCGGGCCGGACAGGGGATACTTGAACACTGAAGCTTTCTTT.

This clonotype is a singleton in its sample. This chain joins TRBV15 and TRBJ2-7; the D is unclear. Looked up from germline, CDR1 is LNHNV and CDR2 is YYDKDF (reference sequence). The CDR3 runs 16 residues. Trimming stripped 5 bases from V and 2 bases from J, with 19 bases between. Here the CDR3 reads CATSPFAGSNAYEQYF. CDR3 sequence (DNA): TGTGCCACCAGCCCGTTTGCCGGGTCAAATGCCTACGAGCAGTACTTC.

Of note for this clonotype: The junction does not match germline at one end; this may be a read error. The chain joins TRBV12-3 or TRBV12-4 to TRBJ2-7; D not certain. The CDR3 has 12 residues. CDR3 bases: TGCGCCAGCAGTCCGATAAGATGGGGGCAGTACTTC. Translated, it gives CASSPIRWGQYF.

Many counts were recorded for this clonotype. V gene TRBV12-3 or TRBV12-4 combines with J gene TRBJ2-7; D is possibly TRBD2 (6 bases). The CDR3 is 13 amino acids. Trimming cost V 2 bases and J 7 bases, with 12 bases left between them. This chain's CDR3 is CASSLPTSFEQYF. CDR3 DNA sequence: TGTGCCAGCAGTTTACCTACTAGCTTTGAGCAGTACTTC.

This clonotype was seen repeatedly, ten times or more. This rearrangement joins TRBV7-8 to TRBJ1-2; D gene uncertain. The germline V gene encodes CDR1 SGHVS and CDR2 FQNEAQ. CDR3 length: 15 residues. Trimming took 4 bases from V and 1 from J, leaving 13 bases between them. In DNA form, the CDR3 reads TGTGCCAGCAGCTCCATCGAAGGTTATAACTATGGCTACACCTTC. Its protein product is CASSSIEGYNYGYTF.

This chain connects TRBV6-1 to TRBJ2-5; maybe TRBD2 (5 bases). Between the trimmed V and J ends, which lost 9 bases and 2 bases, there was a span of 13 bases. The CDR3 runs to 13 residues. Germline V CDR1 and CDR2: MNHNS, SASEGT. The CDR3 DNA is TGTGCCAGTCGGAGGACCCAGCAAGAGACCCAGTACTTC. This translates into CASRRTQQETQYF.

This clonotype was counted ten times or more. The chain combines TRBV12-3 or TRBV12-4 with TRBJ1-3; D gene uncertain. V lost 0 bases to trimming and J lost 0 bases, with 12 bases between them. CDR3 length equals 17 residues. As DNA, the CDR3 is TGTGCCAGCAGTTTAGCCGCGCCGATCCTCTCTGGAAACACCATATATTTT. The encoded protein is CASSLAAPILSGNTIYF.

In its sample, this clonotype was seen many times. The chain employs TRBV27 and TRBJ1-1; D remains ambiguous. V lost 5 bases and J lost 1, with 11 bases in between. The CDR3 contains 14 residues. Germline V gene data show CDR1 as MNHEY and CDR2 as SMNVEV (reference sequence). The CDR3 sequence: CASSLRPSNTEAFF. The DNA for the CDR3 is TGTGCCAGCAGTCTTAGGCCGTCGAACACTGAAGCTTTCTTT.

This clonotype was counted a single time. The CDR3 sequence is CASSFSPTRVGDEQYF. CDR3 nucleotides: TGTGCCAGCAGCTTCTCCCCGACTAGAGTCGGAGACGAGCAGTACTTC. The chain links TRBV28 to TRBJ2-7; TRBD2 is a possible D gene (6 bases). Germline assignment: CDR1 MDHEN and CDR2 SYDVKM. The ends were cut back, 6 bases at V and 5 bases at J, with 23 bases in the middle. The CDR3 contains 16 residues.

Ten or more counts support this clonotype. The CDR3 DNA is TGTGCCAGCAGTTTCCGTCCGGGACAGGGTACCTACGAGCAGTACTTC. Amino acid sequence: CASSFRPGQGTYEQYF. The chain combines TRBV27 with TRBJ2-7, with 9 bases lining up with TRBD1. The CDR3 consists of 16 residues. Trimming at V came to 3 bases and at J to 2 bases, leaving 8 bases not matched to a gene. In germline, CDR1 is MNHEY, CDR2 SMNVEV (reference sequence).